This entry is about one T cell receptor (beta chain). Its cognate antigen is unknown. Method: immunoSEQ multiplex PCR; TCRdb's copy keeps in-frame clones and lacks some. The sample consists of around 50,000 clones, 85% to 95% of them appearing once. The data stem from a study of T cells after posttransplantation cyclophosphamide. Study-wide findings and caveats: Later blood repertoires were often dominated by clones from the donor CD8+ memory compartment. TRB overlap between skin or GI tissue T cells and blood was limited. TRB clonality was highly associated with recipient CMV seropositivity and reactivation.

Germline V gene sequence: CDR1 PRHDT, CDR2 FYEKMQ (reference sequence). The CDR3 is made up of 14 amino acids. Trimming took 5 bases from V and 8 from J; bases not matched to a gene: 9. Material: PBMCs. V usage is TRBV13 and J usage is TRBJ1-2; 9 bases agree with TRBD1. This sequence originates from a woman between 45 and 65 years old in good health and a related stem cell transplant donor. The CDR3, as DNA: TGTGCCAGCAGCACACAACAGGGGGCGGGAGGCTACACCTTC. Amino acids: CASSTQQGAGGYTF.